This T cell receptor (beta chain) was retrieved from a study of cytomegalovirus exposure and HLA in healthy donors. Clones were read by immunoSEQ multiplex PCR, and TCRdb kept only the in-frame ones, dropping some. This sample has hundreds of thousands of clones, with about 88% found just once. Trimming removed 5 bases from V and 0 bases from J, with 10 bases in between. Germline CDR1 reads LNHDA; CDR2 reads SQIVND (reference sequence). This CDR3 is built from 14 residues. The study's findings and limits: A subsequent analysis found that TCR clusters from the first cohort also tended to co-occur in the approximately 130 validation repertoires, with around 94% of cluster scores above 0.

Worth noting for this clone: Antigen unknown.

This rearrangement joins TRBV19 to TRBJ1-1; D is undetermined. The receptor was isolated from a man aged 18 to 30 in good health and CMV-seropositive. The sequenced sample consisted of PBMCs. The CDR3 sequence is CASSAGLMNTEAFF. The CDR3 coding sequence is TGTGCCAGTAGTGCAGGCCTAATGAACACTGAAGCTTTCTTT.